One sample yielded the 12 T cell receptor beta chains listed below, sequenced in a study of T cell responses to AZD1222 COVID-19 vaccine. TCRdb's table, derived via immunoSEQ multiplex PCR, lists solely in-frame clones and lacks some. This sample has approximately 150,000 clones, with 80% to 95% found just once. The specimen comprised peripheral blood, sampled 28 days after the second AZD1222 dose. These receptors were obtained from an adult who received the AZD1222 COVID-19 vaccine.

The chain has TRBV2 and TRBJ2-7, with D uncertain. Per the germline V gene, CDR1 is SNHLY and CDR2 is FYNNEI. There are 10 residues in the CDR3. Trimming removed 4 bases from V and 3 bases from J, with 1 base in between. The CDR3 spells CASSVYEQYF. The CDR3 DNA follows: TGTGCCAGCAGTGTCTACGAGCAGTACTTC.

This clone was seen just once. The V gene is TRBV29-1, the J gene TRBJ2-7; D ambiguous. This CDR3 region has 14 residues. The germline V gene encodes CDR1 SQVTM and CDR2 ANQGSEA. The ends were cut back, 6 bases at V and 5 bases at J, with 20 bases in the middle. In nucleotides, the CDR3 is TGCAGCGTCCCTTCATGGGGTGGGCAGGACGAGCAGTACTTC. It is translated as CSVPSWGGQDEQYF.

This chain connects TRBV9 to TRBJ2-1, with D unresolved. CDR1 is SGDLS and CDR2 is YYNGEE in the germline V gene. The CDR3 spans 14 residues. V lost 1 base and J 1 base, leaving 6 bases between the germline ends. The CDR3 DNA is TGTGCCAGCAGCGTAAGTAGGTCCTACAATGAGCAGTTCTTC. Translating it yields CASSVSRSYNEQFF.

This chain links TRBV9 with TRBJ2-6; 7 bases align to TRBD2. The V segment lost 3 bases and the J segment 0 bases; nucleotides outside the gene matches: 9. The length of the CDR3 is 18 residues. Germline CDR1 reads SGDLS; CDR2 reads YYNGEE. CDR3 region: CASSEPGGSSSGANVLTF. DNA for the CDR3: TGTGCCAGCAGCGAGCCCGGCGGGAGCAGCTCTGGGGCCAACGTCCTGACTTTC.

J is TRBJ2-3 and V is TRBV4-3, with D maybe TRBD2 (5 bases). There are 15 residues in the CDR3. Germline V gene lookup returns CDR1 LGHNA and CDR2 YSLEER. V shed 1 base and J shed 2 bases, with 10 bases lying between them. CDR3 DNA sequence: TGCGCCAGCAGCCAAGCCGGGGATTACACAGATACGCAGTATTTT. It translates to CASSQAGDYTDTQYF.

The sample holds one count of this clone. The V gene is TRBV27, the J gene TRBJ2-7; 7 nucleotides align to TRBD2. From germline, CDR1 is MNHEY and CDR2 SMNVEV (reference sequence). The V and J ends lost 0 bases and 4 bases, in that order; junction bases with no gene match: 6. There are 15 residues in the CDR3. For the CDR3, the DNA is TGTGCCAGCAGTTTATCTGGCGGGAGCAGGTACGAGCAGTACTTC. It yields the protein CASSLSGGSRYEQYF.

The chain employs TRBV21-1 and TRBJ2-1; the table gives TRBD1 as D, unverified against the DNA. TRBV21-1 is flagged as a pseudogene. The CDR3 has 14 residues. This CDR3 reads CASSEGTGVNEQFF. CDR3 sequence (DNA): TGTGCCAGCAGCGAAGGGACAGGGGTTAATGAGCAGTTCTTC.

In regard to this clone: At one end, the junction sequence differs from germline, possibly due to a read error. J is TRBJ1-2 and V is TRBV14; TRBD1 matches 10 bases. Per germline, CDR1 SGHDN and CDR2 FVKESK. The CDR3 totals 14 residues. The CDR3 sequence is CASSPGQGTYDYTF. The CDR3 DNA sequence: TGTGCCAGCAGCCCGGGACAGGGGACCTATGACTACACCTTC.

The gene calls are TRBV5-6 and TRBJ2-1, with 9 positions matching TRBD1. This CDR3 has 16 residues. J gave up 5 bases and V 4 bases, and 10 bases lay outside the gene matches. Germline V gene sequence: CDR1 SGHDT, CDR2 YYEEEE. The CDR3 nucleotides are TGTGCCAGCAGCCATTGGACAGGGGACTTCCACAATGAGCAGTTCTTC. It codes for CASSHWTGDFHNEQFF.

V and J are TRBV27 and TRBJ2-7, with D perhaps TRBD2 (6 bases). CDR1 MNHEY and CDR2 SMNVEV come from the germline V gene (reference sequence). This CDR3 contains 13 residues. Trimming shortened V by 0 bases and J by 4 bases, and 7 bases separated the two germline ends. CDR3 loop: CASSLSSGYEQYF. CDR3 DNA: TGTGCCAGCAGTTTATCGAGCGGGTACGAGCAGTACTTC.

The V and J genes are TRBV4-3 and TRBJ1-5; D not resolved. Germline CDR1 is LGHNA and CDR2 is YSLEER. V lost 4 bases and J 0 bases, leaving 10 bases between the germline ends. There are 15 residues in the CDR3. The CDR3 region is CASSRAAYSNQPQHF. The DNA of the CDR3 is TGCGCCAGCAGCCGCGCGGCATATAGCAATCAGCCCCAGCATTTT.

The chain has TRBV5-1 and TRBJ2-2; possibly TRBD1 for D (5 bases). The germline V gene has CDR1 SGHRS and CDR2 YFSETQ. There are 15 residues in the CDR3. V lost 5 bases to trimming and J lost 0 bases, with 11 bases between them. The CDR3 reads CASSKGATNTGELFF. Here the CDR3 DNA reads TGCGCCAGCAGTAAAGGGGCGACGAACACCGGGGAGCTGTTTTTT. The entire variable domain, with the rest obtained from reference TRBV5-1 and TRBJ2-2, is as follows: KAGVTQTPRYLIKTRGQQVTLSCSPISGHRSVSWYQQTPGQGLQFLFEYFSETQRNKGNFPGRFSGRQFSNSRSEMNVSTLELGDSALYLCASSKGATNTGELFFGEGSRLTVL.